Sequencing of this T cell receptor beta chain was carried out in a study of blood T cells in healthy people across ages (dated by TCRdb to the mid-2010s). Study-level background: In model experiments, roughly one uniquely barcoded TCR beta cDNA molecule per two T cells was captured by template switching. To track age-related changes in TCR beta repertoire diversity, the study relied on deep sequencing normalized with unique cDNA molecular identifiers. The donors were divided into four age groups: young (average around 17 years), middle-aged (approximately 41), aged (roughly 60) and long-lived (nearly 85). Donors of different ages were randomly distributed across sequencing lanes to avoid experimental bias. Using the same blood draw, the study looked at two additional independent replicas of 1 million unique cDNA reads for two donors, one aged 18 to 30 and the other aged 80 or older. Overall study results and their limits: Estimates of total diversity based on one million sequenced T cells were considered lower bounds and underestimates. A strong correlation was found between observed TCR beta diversity and the percentage of naive T cells measured by flow cytometry. Observed TCR beta diversity per million T cells fell roughly linearly with age, and a significant reduction was already apparent by age about 43. Compared with the aged group, the long-lived group had more naive CD4+ T cells, fewer expanded clones and increased TCR diversity, a pattern suggesting age selection. Because profiling used bulk unsorted PBMCs, naive and antigen-experienced compartments could not be compared conclusively. Because donor CMV infection status was unknown, age-related changes in expanded clonotypes were potentially confounded.

Including the terminal cysteine and phenylalanine, the CDR3 comprises 16 residues. Only CDR3 DNA is held: 48 bases, read in frame from base 1. Clipping removes 5 bases from V and 4 bases from J, with 9 as the unmatched junction base count. Per the germline V gene, SGHTA is the CDR1 and FQGNSA is the CDR2. The roughly 39 donors, aged 6 to 90 years, were systemically healthy Caucasian individuals from Russia. Roughly 10 milliliters of peripheral blood were drawn from each donor into EDTA-treated Vacutainer tubes. PBMCs were isolated by Ficoll-Paque density-gradient centrifugation, with at least 7 million obtained per sample. Trizol reagent was used to extract total RNA from the PBMCs, yielding at least 6 micrograms per sample. Naive CD45RAhigh/CD27high T cell percentages were measured by flow cytometry on a PBMC aliquot from every donor. Concerning this clonotype: No cognate antigen has been identified for it. There are no base qualities to consult, and no much larger clone falls within one base.

Library preparation employed 5' RACE. The sample was run on an Illumina HiSeq 2500. The second PCR ran for about 7 to 11 cycles and used a J-beta primer mix along with a sample-barcoded 5' primer. A unique molecular identifier was introduced onto each TCR beta cDNA molecule by a template-switch 5' adaptor carrying 12 random nucleotides. At least 2.5 million CDR3-containing paired-end reads were obtained from each sample. First-strand cDNA was synthesized from all RNA with the Mint cDNA synthesis kit, primed by a TRBC-specific oligonucleotide. All cDNA was treated with uracil-DNA glycosylase and then went through a first 18-cycle PCR with the universal primers M1SS and BC2_uni_R. As for how the authors treated the data: Normalization of each sample was performed by random selection of 1 million high-quality reads, each carrying a distinct molecular identifier. Instead of being binned into consensus sequences, reads with shared molecular identifiers were discarded. MiTCR, with a Q25 quality threshold and the strictest error-elimination algorithm, was used for CDR3 identification, clonotype clustering and error correction. A nonparametric unseen species model using Euler transformation provided a lower-bound estimate of total TCR beta diversity. The public reads were reanalyzed by TCRdb: fastp trimming at Q25, MiXCR alignment, in-frame beta chains only. Rows matching on CDR3 protein sequence are summarized as one entry with the most common DNA and genes. V and J calls and clone size were set by TCRdb, not the authors. The sample has 500,000 to 600,000 distinct CDR3 sequences on record, about 26% of them singletons. The ten top clones hold less than 20% of the sample.

The chain links TRBV7-2 with TRBJ2-3; 10 central nucleotides agree with TRBD2. This clonotype originated in a woman in her sixties or seventies in good health. Sequenced material: blood. The nucleotide sequence reads TGTGCCAGCAGCCCCCAGGTAGCGGGGGGATCAGATACGCAGTATTTT. The resulting protein is CASSPQVAGGSDTQYF.